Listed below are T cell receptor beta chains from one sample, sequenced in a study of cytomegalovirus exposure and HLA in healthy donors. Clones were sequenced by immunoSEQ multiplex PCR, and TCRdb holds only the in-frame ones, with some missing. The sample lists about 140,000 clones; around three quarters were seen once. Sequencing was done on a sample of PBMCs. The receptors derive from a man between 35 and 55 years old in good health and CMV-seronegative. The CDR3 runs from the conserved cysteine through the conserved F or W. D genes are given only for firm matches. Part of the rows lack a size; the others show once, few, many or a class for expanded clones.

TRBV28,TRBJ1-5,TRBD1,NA,TGTGCCAGCAGTCCCTTCGCCGGGACAGGGGGCTTTGGTCAGCCCCAGCATTTT,CASSPFAGTGGFGQPQHF
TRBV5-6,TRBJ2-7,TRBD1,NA,TGTGCCAGCAGCTTGCCCACAGGGGCGTATGGGGCCTACGAGCAGTACTTC,CASSLPTGAYGAYEQYF
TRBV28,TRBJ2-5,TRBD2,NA,TGTGCCAGCAGTTTGGGACTAGCGGGAGTGCGAGAGACCCAGTACTTC,CASSLGLAGVRETQYF
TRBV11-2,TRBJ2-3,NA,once,TGTGCCAGCAGCTTAAGGGGCGGGGACACAGATACGCAGTATTTT,CASSLRGGDTDTQYF
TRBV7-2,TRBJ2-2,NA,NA,TGTGCCAGCAGCTTAGCAGGGGGCACCGGGGAGCTGTTTTTT,CASSLAGGTGELFF
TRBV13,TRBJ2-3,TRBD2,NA,TGTGCCAGCAGCTTAGGCCCCCTATGGGCGGGGGACTCCCAGAGCACAGATACGCAGTATTTT,CASSLGPLWAGDSQSTDTQYF
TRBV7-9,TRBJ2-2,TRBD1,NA,TGTGCCAGCAGCTTATTGACAGGGTGGGCCGGGGAGCTGTTTTTT,CASSLLTGWAGELFF
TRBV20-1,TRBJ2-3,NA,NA,TGCAGTGCTAGCAGGGTTCCTACGCAGTATTTT,CSASRVPTQYF
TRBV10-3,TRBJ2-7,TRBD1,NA,TGTGCCACAACGGGACAGGCGGTCTACGAGCAGTACTTC,CATTGQAVYEQYF
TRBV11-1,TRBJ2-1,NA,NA,TGTGCCAGCAGCTCGACTAGCCCACGAGGGGGGCCTTACAATGAGCAGTTCTTC,CASSSTSPRGGPYNEQFF
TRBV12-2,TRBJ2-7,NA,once,TGTGCAAGTCGCTTAGATCTCGCCAGGGTATACGAGCAGTACTTC,CASRLDLARVYEQYF
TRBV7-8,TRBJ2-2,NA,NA,TGTGCCAGCACCACCATCTGGGTGGGGGCAGGGACCGGGGAGCTGTTTTTT,CASTTIWVGAGTGELFF
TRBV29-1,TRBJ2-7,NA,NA,TGCAGCGTCCATCAGGCGTACGAGCAGTACTTC,CSVHQAYEQYF
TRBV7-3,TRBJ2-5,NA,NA,TGTGCCAGCAGCTTAATGGGGGGTTCCCAAGAGACCCAGTACTTC,CASSLMGGSQETQYF
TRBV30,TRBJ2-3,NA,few,TGTGCCTGGAGTGTAGGGGCAGGGAGCACAGATACGCAGTATTTT,CAWSVGAGSTDTQYF
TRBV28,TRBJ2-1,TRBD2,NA,TGTGCCAGCAGTTTGGGCGCTAGCGGGAGGGGTGAGCAGTTCTTC,CASSLGASGRGEQFF
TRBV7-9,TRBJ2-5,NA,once,TGTGCCAGCAGCTTTGGAACAGGGCAAGAGACCCAGTACTTC,CASSFGTGQETQYF
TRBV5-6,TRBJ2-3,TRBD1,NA,TGTGCCAGCAGCACCCCGACAGGGTTGGATACGCAGTATTTT,CASSTPTGLDTQYF
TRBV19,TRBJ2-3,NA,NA,TGTGCCACCGCAGCAGGGATGACAGATACGCAGTATTTT,CATAAGMTDTQYF
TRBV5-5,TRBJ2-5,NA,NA,TGTGCCAGCAGCCCTCCTCCCCCCAGGGAAGAGACCCAGTACTTC,CASSPPPPREETQYF
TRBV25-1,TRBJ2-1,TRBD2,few,TGTGCCAGCAGCCCCCGGGGACTAGCGACCTACAATGAGCAGTTCTTC,CASSPRGLATYNEQFF
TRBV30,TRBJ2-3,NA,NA,TGTGCCTGGACTTCCAAAGTGGCAGGTGGGAGACCAGGTCAGGTTTGGGATACGCAGTATTTT,CAWTSKVAGGRPGQVWDTQYF
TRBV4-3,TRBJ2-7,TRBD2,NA,TGCGCCAGCAGCCAAGAAGGACTAGCGGGGGGCGAGCAGTACTTC,CASSQEGLAGGEQYF
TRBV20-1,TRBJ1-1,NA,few,TGCAGTCCAAACACCCACGCTGAAGCTTTCTTT,CSPNTHAEAFF
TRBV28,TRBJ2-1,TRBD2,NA,TGTGCCAGCAGTTTAACCCCGGCTAGCGGGAGTTCCGGGGGGTTCTTC,CASSLTPASGSSGGFF
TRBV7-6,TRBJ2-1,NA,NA,TGTGCCAGCAGCTTATACGAGAGCTCCTACAATGAGCAGTTCTTC,CASSLYESSYNEQFF
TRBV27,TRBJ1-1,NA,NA,TGTGCCAGCCAAACGGCCTGGGGGCGAGGCACTGAAGCTTTCTTT,CASQTAWGRGTEAFF
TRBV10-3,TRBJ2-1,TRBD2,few,TGTGCCATCAGTAGGGCTAGTCTAGCGGGGACTTACAATGAGCAGTTCTTC,CAISRASLAGTYNEQFF
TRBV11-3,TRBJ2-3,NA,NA,TGTGCCAGCAGCTTAGGTCGGCCGGGGGATACGCAGTATTTT,CASSLGRPGDTQYF
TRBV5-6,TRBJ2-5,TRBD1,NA,TGTGCCAGCAGCTTAGCCGGGACAGGGTCTGAGACCCAGTACTTC,CASSLAGTGSETQYF
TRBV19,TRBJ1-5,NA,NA,TGTGCCAGTAGGGATTGGACAGCCCATAGCAATCAGCCCCAGCATTTT,CASRDWTAHSNQPQHF
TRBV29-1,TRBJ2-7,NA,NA,TGCAGCGTTGTACAGGGCGAGCAGTACTTC,CSVVQGEQYF
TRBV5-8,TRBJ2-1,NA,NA,TGTGCCAGCAGCACCGGGGGGCTCTCCTACAATGAGCAGTTCTTC,CASSTGGLSYNEQFF
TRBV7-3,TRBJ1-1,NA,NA,TGTGCCAGCAGCTTGGGGGGGCTCACTGAAGCTTTCTTT,CASSLGGLTEAFF
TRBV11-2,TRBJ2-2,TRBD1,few,TGTGCCAGCAGCTTAGCCGGGACAGGGCACACCGGGGAGCTGTTTTTT,CASSLAGTGHTGELFF
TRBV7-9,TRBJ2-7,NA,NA,TGTGCCAGCAGCCCTTCGGGATACGAGCAGTACTTC,CASSPSGYEQYF
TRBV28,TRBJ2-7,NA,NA,TGTGCCAGCAGTTTATCCAGGGAAGAGCAGTACTTC,CASSLSREEQYF
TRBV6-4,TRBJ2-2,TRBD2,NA,TGTGCCAGCAGTGGGGAGGGGAAGCGCTACCGGGGAGCTGTTTTT,CASSGEGKRYRGAVF
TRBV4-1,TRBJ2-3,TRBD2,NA,TGCGCCAGCAGCCCGACTAGCGGACGCACAGATACGCAGTATTTT,CASSPTSGRTDTQYF
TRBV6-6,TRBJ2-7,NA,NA,TGTGCCAGCATCGGGGGTTACGAGCAGTACTTC,CASIGGYEQYF
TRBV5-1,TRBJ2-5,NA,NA,TGCGCCAGCAGCTTCAATAGGCAGGGAGAGACCCAGTACTTC,CASSFNRQGETQYF
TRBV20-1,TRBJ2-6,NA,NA,TGCAGTGCCAGGGGGGCCAACGTCCTGACTTTC,CSARGANVLTF
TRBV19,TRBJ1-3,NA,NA,TGTGCCAGTAGTAGCTCCGGGACAAGCGTTGGAAACACCATATATTTT,CASSSSGTSVGNTIYF
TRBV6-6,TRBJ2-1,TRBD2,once,TGTGCCAGCAGTTACCAAGCGGGGGGGCGGAATGAGCAGTTCTTC,CASSYQAGGRNEQFF
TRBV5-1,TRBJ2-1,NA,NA,TGCGCCAGCAGCGATAGCGCGAGCTCCTACAATGAGCAGTTCTTC,CASSDSASSYNEQFF
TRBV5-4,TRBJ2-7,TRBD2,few,TGTGCCAGCAGCTTGGTCATCTCTAGCGGGGGACCCTACGAGCAGTACTTC,CASSLVISSGGPYEQYF
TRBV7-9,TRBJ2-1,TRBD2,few,TGTGCCAGCGACCCGGGACTAGCGGGAGGTGGACATGAGCAGTTCTTC,CASDPGLAGGGHEQFF
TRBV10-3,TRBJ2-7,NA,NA,TGTGCCATCAGTGAGTCGAATAGATACGAGCAGTACTTC,CAISESNRYEQYF
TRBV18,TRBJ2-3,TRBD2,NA,TGTGCCAGCTCACCACCCCGGGGTAGCGGGAATGGCACAGATACGCAGTATTTT,CASSPPRGSGNGTDTQYF
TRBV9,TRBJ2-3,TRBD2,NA,TGTGCCAGCAGCGTAGCTCAGCGGGGAGGGACAGATACGCAGTATTTT,CASSVAQRGGTDTQYF
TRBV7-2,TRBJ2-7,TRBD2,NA,TGTGCCAGCAGCTTAGTCAGATCTAGCGGGGCACTAAAGTACTTC,CASSLVRSSGALKYF
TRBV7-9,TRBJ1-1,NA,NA,TGTGCCAGCAGCTTACGAGGGGGATTGAACACTGAAGCTTTCTTT,CASSLRGGLNTEAFF
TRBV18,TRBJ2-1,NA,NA,TGTGCCAGCTCAGCCAGGGTGAATGAGCAGTTCTTC,CASSARVNEQFF
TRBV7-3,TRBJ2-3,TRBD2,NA,TGTGCCAGCAACCTCGGGGGGGCCGGTACAGATACGCAGTATTTT,CASNLGGAGTDTQYF